This T cell receptor (beta chain) stems from a study of blood T cell repertoires in COVID-19. Looking at the study overall: The United States, Italy and Spain were the sources of the acute and convalescent COVID-19 samples.

CDR1 and CDR2 (germline): KGHSH, LQKENI. The CDR3 has 15 amino acids. With 2 bases clipped from V and 3 bases from J, the junction kept 4 bases outside the gene matches. Using immunoSEQ multiplex PCR, the repertoire was profiled, and TCRdb retains in-frame clones only, with some absent. The profile covers 150,000 to 200,000 clones, with over 75% appearing a single time and around 0.77% taken by the ten largest. This clone was recorded only once. Material: PBMCs or T cells enriched from blood (not recorded which). The chain links TRBV18 to TRBJ2-7; 10 bases are a match to TRBD2. This sequence originates from a woman younger than 30 who had recovered from COVID-19. The CDR3 is CASSPGPSGSYEQYF. The CDR3 DNA reads as TGTGCCAGCTCACCAGGTCCTAGCGGGAGCTACGAGCAGTACTTC.